A single sample gave rise to the 22 T cell receptor beta chains below, sequenced in a study of CD8 T cells in ankylosing spondylitis. TCRdb ran MiXCR on the 5' RACE reads and lists one entry per CDR3 protein. The table records some 140,000 distinct CDR3 sequences, about 7.3% of them present only once. The sample comprised blood, either unsorted or a sorted T cell fraction (not recorded which). These receptors all stem from a female donor with ankylosing spondylitis or in good health (not recorded which).

This clonotype appeared many times. The rearrangement links TRBV11-2 to TRBJ1-5; perhaps TRBD1 as D (5 bases). Looked up from germline, CDR1 is SGHAT and CDR2 is FQNNGV. The CDR3 length is 14 residues. V was cut by 1 base and J by 5 bases, with 9 bases left in between. The CDR3 protein is CASSLAGRDQPQHF. In DNA, the CDR3 is TGTGCCAGCAGCTTAGCGGGGCGGGATCAGCCCCAGCATTTT.

This clonotype was recorded a few times. The J gene is TRBJ2-1, the V gene TRBV7-2, with a possible D match to TRBD1 (5 bases). Trimming cost V 2 bases and J 0 bases, with 11 bases left between them. The CDR3 consists of 16 residues. The V gene's germline CDR1 is SGHTA and CDR2 FQGNSA. The CDR3 DNA reads TGTGCCAGCAGCTTAAGGGGAAGGAGCTCCTACAATGAGCAGTTCTTC. This codes for CASSLRGRSSYNEQFF.

This clonotype showed up many times. This chain connects TRBV11-2 to TRBJ2-5; possibly TRBD2 for D (6 bases). The CDR3 is 14 residues long. Germline-derived CDR1 and CDR2 are SGHAT and FQNNGV. V lost 0 bases, J lost 5 bases, and 10 bases lay in between. In DNA form, the CDR3 reads TGTGCCAGCAGCTTAGATGCGGGACCGGAGACCCAGTACTTC. Residues: CASSLDAGPETQYF.

This chain uses TRBV18 with TRBJ1-2, with 8 bases lining up with TRBD1. The germline V gene has CDR1 KGHSH and CDR2 LQKENI. With V trimmed by 3 bases and J by 2 bases, 11 bases remained unmatched. This CDR3 region has 17 residues. CDR3 loop: CASSPRGQGAVNYGYTF. CDR3 nucleotides: TGTGCCAGCTCACCGCGGGGGCAGGGGGCGGTCAACTATGGCTACACCTTC.

This clonotype was picked up many times. The chain has TRBV29-1 and TRBJ2-5; D is possibly TRBD1 or TRBD2 (6 bases each). Per the germline V gene, CDR1 is SQVTM and CDR2 is ANQGSEA. The germline V and J ends were trimmed by 2 bases and 3 bases, with 10 bases remaining between them. CDR3 length: 13 residues. Here the CDR3 DNA reads TGCAGCGTTGAACCCGGGGGCGAAGAGACCCAGTACTTC. Residues: CSVEPGGEETQYF. Full variable domain (remainder filled in from reference TRBV29-1 and TRBJ2-5): SAVISQKPSRDICQRGTSLTIQCQVDSQVTMMFWYRQQPGQSLTLIATANQGSEATYESGFVIDKFPISRPNLTFSTLTVSNMSPEDSSIYLCSVEPGGEETQYFGPGTRLLVL.

This clonotype was counted only a few times. The chain is built from TRBV12-3 or TRBV12-4 and TRBJ2-3; 9 bases are shared with TRBD2. Unmatched junction bases numbered 1, after V lost 3 bases and J lost 0 bases. This CDR3 comprises 15 residues. The chain's CDR3 is CASSFGTSSTDTQYF. For the CDR3, the DNA is TGTGCCAGCAGTTTCGGGACTAGCAGCACAGATACGCAGTATTTT.

This clonotype occurred many times. This chain joins TRBV5-4 and TRBJ1-5; D gene ambiguous. The germline V gene encodes CDR1 SGHNT and CDR2 YYREEE (reference sequence). Trimming pared 1 base from V and 7 bases from J, leaving 6 bases between. There are 12 residues in the CDR3. In DNA form, the CDR3 reads TGTGCCAGCAGCTTGAGAGGACAGCCCCAGCATTTT. Residues: CASSLRGQPQHF. The whole variable domain, filled in from reference TRBV5-4 and TRBJ1-5, reads ETGVTQSPTHLIKTRGQQVTLRCSSQSGHNTVSWYQQALGQGPQFIFQYYREEENGRGNFPPRFSGLQFPNYSSELNVNALELDDSALYLCASSLRGQPQHFGDGTRLSIL.

In this sample, this clonotype turned up many times. The genes are TRBV2 and TRBJ1-5, with a possible D match to TRBD1 (6 bases). Looked up from germline, CDR1 is SNHLY and CDR2 is FYNNEI. The CDR3 contains 13 residues. V lost 2 bases, J lost 6 bases, and 8 bases lay in between. The chain's CDR3 is CASSEWTAQPQHF. In nucleotides, the CDR3 is TGTGCCAGCAGTGAATGGACAGCTCAGCCCCAGCATTTT.

This clonotype appeared many times. This rearrangement joins TRBV7-2 to TRBJ2-7; D call uncertain. CDR3 length: 13 amino acids. V gave up 3 bases and J gave up 2 bases, with 8 bases separating them. Germline V gene sequence: CDR1 SGHTA, CDR2 FQGNSA. In DNA form, the CDR3 reads TGTGCCAGCAGCTTGGACGGTACCTACGAGCAGTACTTC. This codes for CASSLDGTYEQYF. The whole variable domain, filled in from reference TRBV7-2 and TRBJ2-7, reads GAGVSQSPSNKVTEKGKDVELRCDPISGHTALYWYRQSLGQGLEFLIYFQGNSAPDKSGLPSDRFSAERTGGSVSTLTIQRTQQEDSAVYLCASSLDGTYEQYFGPGTRLTVT.

This clonotype was seen ten or more times. The CDR3 nucleotides are TGCGCCAGCAGCCACGGACAGGGGGTAGATCTTAAGAATGGCTACACCTTC. Protein sequence: CASSHGQGVDLKNGYTF. This rearrangement joins TRBV5-1 to TRBJ1-2; TRBD1 matches 10 bases. This CDR3 is 17 amino acids long. Germline V gene lookup returns CDR1 SGHRS and CDR2 YFSETQ. With V trimmed by 4 bases and J by 6 bases, 15 bases remained unmatched.

This clonotype was observed at least ten times. The rearrangement links TRBV3-1 to TRBJ1-3; D uncertain. The CDR3 runs to 13 residues. Germline lookup yields CDR1 LGHDT and CDR2 YNNKEL (reference sequence). V shed 1 base and J shed 2 bases, with 3 bases lying between them. The CDR3 DNA reads TGTGCCAGCAGCCAAGGACCTGGAAACACCATATATTTT. It encodes CASSQGPGNTIYF.

This clonotype has ten or more counts. The chain links TRBV5-1 to TRBJ1-6; the D gene is possibly TRBD1 (6 bases). The CDR3 runs to 14 residues. Trimming shortened V by 4 bases and J by 7 bases, and 12 bases separated the two germline ends. Germline values: CDR1 SGHRS, CDR2 YFSETQ. CDR3 sequence (DNA): TGCGCCAGCAGCCCAGGGGCTGAGAATTCACCCCTCCACTTT. Its translation: CASSPGAENSPLHF.

This clonotype was observed a few times. J is TRBJ2-2 and V is TRBV29-1; D perhaps matches TRBD2 (6 bases). Germline V lookup: CDR1 SQVTM, CDR2 ANQGSEA. This CDR3 has 13 amino acids. V was clipped by 2 bases and J by 4 bases, with 8 bases between them. The CDR3 DNA reads TGCAGCGTTGAAACTAGCAGCACCGGGGAGCTGTTTTTT. Translation: CSVETSSTGELFF.

This clonotype was counted at least ten times. This CDR3 is CASSEGIGELFF. The CDR3 nucleotides are TGTGCCAGCAGTGAGGGGATCGGGGAGCTGTTTTTT. The chain couples TRBV2 to TRBJ2-2; D gene uncertain. Germline V gene sequence: CDR1 SNHLY, CDR2 FYNNEI. The CDR3 spans 12 residues. Trimming pared 3 bases from V and 7 bases from J, leaving 6 bases between.

This clonotype was counted many times. V usage is TRBV5-1 and J usage is TRBJ2-2; a possible D gene is TRBD1 (6 bases). This CDR3 contains 15 residues. V was trimmed by 4 bases and J by 1 base, leaving 11 bases between them. Germline assignment: CDR1 SGHRS and CDR2 YFSETQ. The CDR3 protein is CASSPRDKNTGELFF. The CDR3 DNA reads as TGCGCCAGCAGCCCCCGGGACAAGAACACCGGGGAGCTGTTTTTT.

This clonotype was picked up many times. The V and J genes are TRBV20-1 and TRBJ2-2; 10 bases line up with TRBD2. This CDR3 spans 15 amino acids. Trimming removed 3 bases from V and 3 bases from J; junction bases left unmatched: 4. The germline gives CDR1 DFQATT, CDR2 SNEGSKA (reference sequence). This CDR3 reads CSASSGTSDTGELFF. CDR3 DNA sequence: TGCAGTGCTAGTTCCGGGACTAGCGACACCGGGGAGCTGTTTTTT.

The chain links TRBV20-1 to TRBJ2-1; 9 bases are a match to TRBD2. CDR1 is DFQATT, CDR2 SNEGSKA, per germline (reference sequence). The CDR3 consists of 14 residues. The V segment lost 0 bases and the J segment 4 bases; nucleotides outside the gene matches: 1. The CDR3 DNA sequence: TGCAGTGCTAGAGATCTAGCGGGGTACAATGAGCAGTTCTTC. Amino acids: CSARDLAGYNEQFF.

In this sample, this clonotype turned up many times. V gene TRBV29-1 combines with J gene TRBJ2-1; maybe TRBD2 (6 bases). Germline CDR1 is SQVTM and CDR2 is ANQGSEA. The germline V and J ends were trimmed by 2 bases and 4 bases, with 21 bases remaining between them. The CDR3 has 17 residues. CDR3 amino acids: CSVESGLGGFGYNEQFF. CDR3 bases: TGCAGCGTTGAATCGGGACTTGGGGGGTTTGGTTACAATGAGCAGTTCTTC.

The table lists this clonotype with many counts. The chain is built from TRBV30 and TRBJ2-7; 7 nucleotides agree with TRBD1. Germline V gives CDR1 GTSNPN, CDR2 SVGIG (reference sequence). V shed 1 base and J 0 bases; nucleotides not matched to a gene: 9. The CDR3 covers 16 residues. The CDR3: CAWSGDRERGSYEQYF. CDR3 DNA: TGTGCCTGGAGTGGAGACAGGGAAAGAGGCTCCTACGAGCAGTACTTC.

With respect to this clonotype: One base away lies a much larger clone, so this may be a sequencing read error. The V call is TRBV11-2, the J call TRBJ2-2; possibly TRBD2 for D (5 bases). In germline, CDR1 is SGHAT, CDR2 FQNNGV. The CDR3 extends over 15 amino acids. The CDR3 loop is CANSRRPTIPGELFF. In DNA form, the CDR3 reads TGTGCCAACAGCCGGCGCCCGACTATCCCCGGGGAGCTGTTTTTT.

This clonotype turned up a few times. V and J are TRBV2 and TRBJ2-4, with D possibly matching TRBD1 (5 bases). Germline assignment: CDR1 SNHLY and CDR2 FYNNEI. The V gene lost 4 bases and the J gene lost 0 bases, with 16 bases spanning the gap. The CDR3 length is 17 residues. This chain's CDR3 is CASSAVRGSVAKNIQYF. In DNA, the CDR3 is TGTGCCAGCAGTGCTGTAAGGGGTTCTGTAGCCAAAAACATTCAGTACTTC. The entire variable domain, with the rest obtained from reference TRBV2 and TRBJ2-4, is as follows: EPEVTQTPSHQVTQMGQEVILRCVPISNHLYFYWYRQILGQKVEFLVSFYNNEISEKSEIFDDQFSVERPDGSNFTLKIRSTKLEDSAMYFCASSAVRGSVAKNIQYFGAGTRLSVL.

This clonotype was counted ten times or more. This chain uses TRBV18 with TRBJ2-7; a possible D gene is TRBD1 (6 bases). Germline V gene lookup returns CDR1 KGHSH and CDR2 LQKENI. The CDR3 is 13 residues long. Trimming cost V 2 bases and J 4 bases, with 9 bases left between them. This CDR3 is CASSPGTHYEQYF. The CDR3 DNA is TGTGCCAGCTCACCAGGGACACATTACGAGCAGTACTTC.